What follows describes a single T cell receptor (beta chain). The antigen remains undetermined. Among the 120 subjects of the validation cohort, separate from the roughly 670-subject first cohort, were the donors. These data originate in a study of cytomegalovirus exposure and HLA in healthy donors. Notes on the study in general: In vitro data verified a few CMV-associated chains as specific for CMV antigens. While the bulk of TCR sequences proved rare, some public TCRs turned up in many donors.

Sequencing used immunoSEQ multiplex PCR; TCRdb keeps in-frame clones, though not all of them. The sample lists some 59,000 clones; about nine tenths were seen once. The sequenced material came from PBMCs. The TCR comes from a woman in her late teens or twenties in good health and CMV-seropositive.

The CDR3 nucleotides are TGTGCCAGCAGCCGGGGATACGGCATAAGACACTTT. It yields the protein CASSRGYGIRHF. V usage is TRBV5-6 and J usage is TRBJ1-6, with D uncertain. The germline V gene has CDR1 SGHDT and CDR2 YYEEEE. This CDR3 region has 12 residues. V was trimmed by 4 bases and J by 19 bases, leaving 18 bases between them.